Listed below are T cell receptor beta chains from one sample, sequenced in a study of blood T cell repertoires in COVID-19. Data came from immunoSEQ multiplex PCR; TCRdb stores just in-frame clones and leaves some out. In the table there are 100,000 to 150,000 clones, approximately 85% of which are singletons. The sequenced sample was peripheral blood. The source is an elderly woman with COVID-19, enrolled during active disease. The CDR3 runs from the conserved cysteine through the conserved F or W. The D gene is left open where the match is weak. Clone size appears in some rows only: once, few, many, or a class for an expanded clone.

>TRBV6-2/TRBV6-3|17|NA|once|TRBJ2-1
CASSYAPSGLFLNEQFF
TGTGCCAGCAGTTACGCCCCCTCGGGACTCTTCTTAAATGAGCAGTTCTTC
>TRBV7-2|14|TRBD2|NA|TRBJ2-4
CASSLTSGGNIQYF
TGTGCCAGCAGCTTAACATCGGGAGGGAACATTCAGTACTTC
>TRBV19|12|NA|few|TRBJ2-7
CASSGLAYEQYF
TGTGCCAGTAGTGGCCTCGCCTACGAGCAGTACTTC
>TRBV9|15|TRBD2|NA|TRBJ2-1
CASSAGGGSYNEQFF
TGTGCCAGCAGCGCAGGCGGGGGCTCCTACAATGAGCAGTTCTTC
>TRBV7-9|15|TRBD2|NA|TRBJ2-5
CASSQGLAIKETQYF
TGTGCCAGCAGCCAGGGACTAGCTATAAAAGAGACCCAGTACTTC
>TRBV18|16|TRBD1|NA|TRBJ2-3
CASSPRTGGKVGTQYF
TGTGCCAGCTCACCACGGACAGGGGGCAAAGTAGGTACGCAGTATTTT
>TRBV5-1|13|TRBD1|NA|TRBJ1-1
CASSHDRGSEAFF
TGCGCCAGCAGCCATGACAGGGGCTCGGAAGCTTTCTTT
>TRBV6-5|12|NA|NA|TRBJ1-2
CASSSSGYGYTF
TGTGCCAGCAGTTCGTCAGGGTATGGCTACACCTTC
>TRBV20-1|15|NA|few|TRBJ2-7
CSASRTTGQSYEQYF
TGCAGTGCTAGTCGGACCACAGGGCAGAGTTACGAGCAGTACTTC
>TRBV7-2|11|NA|NA|TRBJ1-1
CASSFLTEAFF
TGTGCCAGCAGCTTTCTGACTGAAGCTTTCTTT
>TRBV20-1|11|TRBD1|NA|TRBJ2-7
CSARQGTEQYF
TGCAGTGCTCGACAGGGGACCGAGCAGTACTTC
>TRBV4-2|17|TRBD1|NA|TRBJ1-6
CASSQVKWGQINSPLHF
TGTGCCAGCAGCCAAGTTAAATGGGGACAGATTAATTCACCCCTCCACTTT
>TRBV6-2/TRBV6-3|17|TRBD2|NA|TRBJ2-5
CASSYRVAGGPQETQYF
TGTGCCAGCAGTTACCGGGTAGCGGGAGGGCCTCAAGAGACCCAGTACTTC
>TRBV7-3|15|NA|NA|TRBJ1-1
CASSLVGGENTEAFF
TGTGCCAGCAGCTTGGTTGGGGGGGAGAACACTGAAGCTTTCTTT
>TRBV6-2/TRBV6-3|17|TRBD1|once|TRBJ2-1
CASSYPSGQGSYNEQFF
TGTGCCAGCAGTTACCCGAGTGGACAGGGGTCCTACAATGAGCAGTTCTTC
>TRBV6-1|15|NA|few|TRBJ2-7
CASRARGTQSYEQYF
TGTGCCAGCAGAGCACGGGGTACTCAATCCTACGAGCAGTACTTC
>TRBV20-1|11|NA|NA|TRBJ2-3
CSAGSPDTQYF
TGCAGTGCCGGGTCGCCAGATACGCAGTATTTT
>TRBV10-3|14|TRBD2|NA|TRBJ2-1
CAIRDLAGAGEQFF
TGTGCCATCAGGGACCTAGCGGGAGCGGGTGAGCAGTTCTTC
>TRBV18|15|NA|NA|TRBJ2-1
CASSPVTGSYNEQFF
TGTGCCAGCTCTCCAGTTACAGGCTCCTACAATGAGCAGTTCTTC
>TRBV14|14|NA|NA|TRBJ2-5
CASSRRRAQETQYF
TGTGCCAGCAGCCGACGGAGAGCCCAAGAGACCCAGTACTTC
>TRBV14|14|NA|NA|TRBJ1-1
CASSREVTNTEAFF
TGTGCCAGCAGCCGCGAAGTAACGAACACTGAAGCTTTCTTT
>TRBV5-1|15|NA|NA|TRBJ2-3
CASSLGLTATDTQYF
TGCGCCAGCAGCTTGGGCCTGACTGCGACAGATACGCAGTATTTT
>TRBV9|14|NA|once|TRBJ2-1
CASSDIRNSNEQFF
TGTGCCAGCAGCGACATACGGAACAGCAATGAGCAGTTCTTC
>TRBV19|21|TRBD1|NA|TRBJ2-2
CASSRKPPGQSPLGALRELFF
TGTGCCAGTAGCAGAAAGCCACCGGGACAGTCCCCCCTCGGAGCTCTAAGGGAGCTGTTTTTT
>TRBV13|16|TRBD2|NA|TRBJ2-5
CASSFTSGRAGETQYF
TGTGCCAGCAGCTTTACTAGCGGGAGGGCCGGGGAGACCCAGTACTTC
>TRBV3-1/TRBV3-2|17|TRBD2|once|TRBJ2-3
CASSRSELAGLTDTQYF
TGTGCCAGCAGCCGATCTGAACTAGCGGGCCTCACAGATACGCAGTATTTT
>TRBV2|15|NA|NA|TRBJ2-1
CASAPTGIFHNEQFF
TGTGCCAGTGCCCCCACGGGAATTTTTCACAATGAGCAGTTCTTC
>TRBV19|13|TRBD2|NA|TRBJ2-7
CASSGRLAGEQYF
TGTGCCAGTAGTGGGCGACTAGCGGGCGAGCAGTACTTC
>TRBV18|14|NA|NA|TRBJ2-3
CASSPLDRVDTQYF
TGTGCCAGCTCACCCCTTGACAGAGTGGATACGCAGTATTTT
>TRBV29-1|13|TRBD2|NA|TRBJ2-7
CSVQGTSRREQYF
TGCAGCGTCCAAGGGACTAGCAGGCGCGAGCAGTACTTC
>TRBV4-2|17|NA|NA|TRBJ1-1
CASSQDGTTTRRAEAFF
TGTGCCAGCAGCCAAGATGGGACAACGACCCGAAGAGCTGAAGCTTTCTTT
>TRBV20-1|11|NA|NA|TRBJ1-1
CSALRTVEAFF
TGCAGTGCCCTTCGGACAGTTGAAGCTTTCTTT
>TRBV7-3|15|TRBD1|NA|TRBJ2-3
CASSLGTGGVDTQYF
TGTGCCAGCAGCTTGGGGACAGGGGGTGTGGATACGCAGTATTTT
>TRBV7-2|13|TRBD2|NA|TRBJ2-3
CASSSGSSDTQYF
TGTGCCAGCAGCAGCGGGAGTTCAGATACGCAGTATTTT
>TRBV29-1|12|NA|few|TRBJ1-2
CSGLEGDYGYTF
TGCAGCGGGCTAGAGGGAGACTATGGCTACACCTTC
>TRBV4-1|15|TRBD1|NA|TRBJ1-2
CASSQGQGANYGYTF
TGCGCCAGCAGCCAGGGACAGGGCGCTAACTATGGCTACACCTTC
>TRBV3-1/TRBV3-2|13|NA|NA|TRBJ2-1
CASSLQDYGEQFF
TGTGCCAGCAGCCTCCAAGACTACGGTGAGCAGTTCTTC
>TRBV11-2|17|NA|NA|TRBJ2-2
CASSLGFFRGNTGELFF
TGTGCCAGCAGCTTAGGATTTTTCAGGGGGAACACCGGGGAGCTGTTTTTT
>TRBV13|18|TRBD1|NA|TRBJ2-1
CASSLGRLGQGSLIEQFF
TGTGCCAGCAGCTTAGGCCGGTTGGGACAGGGGAGCCTCATTGAGCAGTTCTTC
>TRBV28|16|TRBD1|NA|TRBJ1-5
CASSTSGGWSNQPQHF
TGTGCCAGCAGTACTTCAGGGGGATGGAGCAATCAGCCCCAGCATTTT
>TRBV10-3|14|TRBD2|NA|TRBJ2-7
CAIRPSGGGYEQYF
TGTGCCATCAGACCCTCCGGCGGGGGGTACGAGCAGTACTTC
>TRBV4-2|16|TRBD1|NA|TRBJ2-7
CASSQASRTGSYEQYF
TGTGCCAGCAGCCAAGCGAGCAGGACAGGTTCCTACGAGCAGTACTTC
>TRBV6-2/TRBV6-3|18|TRBD2|NA|TRBJ2-1
CASSPLRRTSGRANEQFF
TGTGCCAGCAGTCCACTCCGGCGGACTAGCGGGAGGGCCAATGAGCAGTTCTTC
>TRBV6-5|16|NA|NA|TRBJ2-1
CASSSDDRYPYNEQFF
TGTGCCAGCAGTTCCGATGACAGGTACCCCTACAATGAGCAGTTCTTC
>TRBV9|15|TRBD2|NA|TRBJ2-7
CASSVEGGGTYEQYF
TGTGCCAGCAGCGTAGAAGGCGGGGGGACCTACGAGCAGTACTTC
>TRBV28|19|NA|NA|TRBJ1-3
CASSLGAGKEDRSGNTIYF
TGTGCCAGCAGTTTAGGCGCAGGAAAGGAGGATAGATCTGGAAACACCATATATTTT
>TRBV9|16|NA|NA|TRBJ2-3
CASSGKSGEYTDTQYF
TGTGCCAGCAGCGGGAAATCGGGAGAGTACACAGATACGCAGTATTTT
>TRBV5-1|14|NA|NA|TRBJ2-6
CASRRQAGANVLTF
TGCGCCAGCAGGAGACAGGCTGGGGCCAACGTCCTGACTTTC
>TRBV2|13|NA|NA|TRBJ1-1
CASSWRMNTEAFF
TGTGCCAGCAGTTGGCGGATGAACACTGAAGCTTTCTTT
>TRBV5-4|15|TRBD2|NA|TRBJ2-7
CASSSSAGAVDEQYF
TGTGCCAGCAGCTCCTCGGCGGGAGCTGTTGACGAGCAGTACTTC
>TRBV28|15|TRBD1|NA|TRBJ1-4
CASSLSGQGLEKLFF
TGTGCCAGCAGTTTATCGGGACAGGGTTTAGAAAAACTGTTTTTT
>TRBV5-1|13|TRBD1|NA|TRBJ2-1
CASSQGTGNEQFF
TGCGCCAGCAGCCAAGGGACAGGGAATGAGCAGTTCTTC
>TRBV6-5|15|TRBD2|NA|TRBJ2-4
CASRVAGGSAFIQYF
TGTGCCAGCAGGGTAGCGGGAGGTTCGGCCTTCATTCAGTACTTC
>TRBV12-3/TRBV12-4|13|NA|NA|TRBJ1-2
CASVYRDWGGYTF
TGTGCCAGCGTTTACAGGGATTGGGGTGGCTACACCTTC
>TRBV14|16|NA|NA|TRBJ2-5
CASSQDQGRRGETQYF
TGTGCCAGCAGCCAAGATCAGGGACGGAGGGGAGAGACCCAGTACTTC
>TRBV7-8|16|TRBD2|NA|TRBJ2-3
CASSPKRESRPDTQYF
TGTGCCAGCAGCCCCAAGCGGGAGAGTCGCCCAGATACGCAGTATTTT
>TRBV28|15|NA|NA|TRBJ2-2
CASTKGGRAAGELFF
TGTGCCAGCACTAAAGGCGGCAGGGCGGCCGGGGAGCTGTTTTTT